The 20 T cell receptor beta chains listed next were all sequenced from one sample in a study of vaccination and CD4 T cells after COVID-19. Sequenced with the Oncomine TCR Beta short-read assay was DNA taken from cultured CD4+ T cells. TCRdb re-called the PCR reads with MiXCR, one entry per CDR3 protein. The table shows more than 15,000 distinct CDR3 sequences, with around 40% occurring only once. Treatment in this sample: approximately nine-day PBMC culture with coronavirus spike peptide pools or control peptides (ViraFEST assay). No antigen has been assigned to these receptors. The sequenced sample consisted of CD4+ T cells from blood, cultured in vitro. The receptors stem from a human donor who had recovered from COVID-19.

The CDR3 bases are TGTGCCAGCAGTACTTGGACAGGGAAGAACACCGGGGAGCTGTTTTTT. Amino acids: CASSTWTGKNTGELFF. The rearrangement uses TRBV27 and TRBJ2-2; 8 bases map to TRBD1. Trimming cost V 5 bases and J 1 base; bases outside gene matches: 6. The CDR3 is 16 residues long. Germline values: CDR1 MNHEY, CDR2 SMNVEV (reference sequence).

This chain connects TRBV24-1 to TRBJ1-6, with D unresolved. V was pared by 4 bases and J by 2 bases, with 14 bases between. Germline V gene sequence: CDR1 KGHDR, CDR2 SFDVKD. CDR3 length equals 17 residues. In nucleotides, the CDR3 is TGTGCCACCAGTGAATATTACATGGGCACCTATAATTCACCCCTCCACTTT. This translates into CATSEYYMGTYNSPLHF.

V is TRBV28 and J is TRBJ2-7; TRBD2 is a possible D gene (5 bases). The CDR3 totals 14 residues. V was cut by 4 bases and J by 2 bases, with 12 bases left in between. CDR1 is MDHEN and CDR2 is SYDVKM in the germline V gene. The CDR3 nucleotides are TGTGCCAGCAGTTCCCCGGACTCGGCCTACGAGCAGTACTTC. The encoded protein is CASSSPDSAYEQYF.

This chain joins TRBV7-8 and TRBJ2-7, with D perhaps matching TRBD1 (6 bases). The CDR3 consists of 15 residues. V was pared by 5 bases and J by 2 bases, with 16 bases between. In germline, CDR1 is SGHVS, CDR2 FQNEAQ. The CDR3 DNA is TGTGCCAGCAGCCTCAGGCAGGGGCCTACCTACGAGCAGTACTTC. This codes for CASSLRQGPTYEQYF.

The genes are TRBV12-3 or TRBV12-4 and TRBJ2-7; 8 bases agree with TRBD2. The CDR3 runs to 14 residues. V shed 3 bases and J 5 bases; nucleotides not matched to a gene: 6. The CDR3 loop reads CASSFSGNVDEQYF. For the CDR3, the DNA is TGTGCCAGCAGTTTTAGCGGGAACGTCGACGAGCAGTACTTC.

This clonotype was detected only a few times. V and J are TRBV20-1 and TRBJ2-2, with TRBD2 matching over 7 bases. Germline-derived CDR1 and CDR2 are DFQATT and SNEGSKA (reference sequence). V lost 6 bases, J lost 0 bases, and 7 bases stayed unmatched. The CDR3 consists of 15 residues. The CDR3 loop reads CSAGGGYANTGELFF. The CDR3 DNA is TGCAGTGCGGGCGGGGGATACGCGAACACCGGGGAGCTGTTTTTT.

The table lists this clonotype with a few counts. The chain joins TRBV6-4 to TRBJ2-7; TRBD1 matches 11 bases. CDR3 length: 13 amino acids. Germline trimming cut 6 bases from V and 4 bases from J; bases unmatched to any gene: 2. Germline V CDR1 and CDR2: MRHNA, SNTAGT. CDR3 region: CASSRDRGYEQYF. For the CDR3, the DNA is TGTGCCAGCAGCAGGGACAGGGGGTACGAGCAGTACTTC.

This chain connects TRBV27 to TRBJ1-3; D gene unclear. Trimming stripped 5 bases from V and 1 base from J, with 6 bases between. The germline V gene encodes CDR1 MNHEY and CDR2 SMNVEV (reference sequence). The CDR3 covers 13 residues. CDR3 in amino acids: CASSLRSGNTIYF. The CDR3 nucleotides are TGTGCCAGCAGTCTCAGATCTGGAAACACCATATATTTT.

This rearrangement joins TRBV6-5 to TRBJ1-5, with 7 bases lining up with TRBD1. CDR1 is MNHEY and CDR2 is SVGAGI in the germline V gene. Germline trimming cut 0 bases from V and 5 bases from J; bases unmatched to any gene: 4. The CDR3 is 15 amino acids. The CDR3 DNA is TGTGCCAGCAGTTACTCGACAGGGCCCGATCAGCCCCAGCATTTT. It specifies CASSYSTGPDQPQHF.

This sequence joins TRBV5-4 and TRBJ2-5; 7 bases line up with TRBD2. CDR3 length equals 15 residues. Germline CDR1 and CDR2: SGHNT and YYREEE (reference sequence). J gave up 4 bases and V 1 base, and 7 bases lay outside the gene matches. CDR3 sequence: CASSLPGRDGETQYF. The CDR3 bases are TGTGCCAGCAGCTTGCCAGGGAGGGATGGAGAGACCCAGTACTTC.

V is TRBV20-1 and J is TRBJ1-4, with 7 bases that match TRBD1. The germline gives CDR1 DFQATT, CDR2 SNEGSKA (reference sequence). The CDR3 length is 14 residues. The V segment lost 4 bases and the J segment 5 bases; nucleotides outside the gene matches: 7. The CDR3 sequence: CSAKTGAANEKLFF. The CDR3 nucleotides read TGCAGTGCTAAAACAGGGGCCGCCAATGAAAAACTGTTTTTT.

V gene TRBV7-9 combines with J gene TRBJ1-4, with D uncertain. The CDR3 sequence is 16 residues long. The germline gives CDR1 SEHNR, CDR2 FQNEAQ (reference sequence). V shed 1 base and J shed 2 bases, with 11 bases lying between them. DNA for the CDR3: TGTGCCAGCAGCTTAGGATTGACCGGGACTAATGAAAAACTGTTTTTT. This translates into CASSLGLTGTNEKLFF.

This clonotype was counted a few times. The rearrangement joins TRBV6-1 to TRBJ2-2; D is ambiguous. The CDR3 is 13 amino acids. Trimming took off 6 bases at V and 6 bases at J, with 11 bases between the two ends. Germline values: CDR1 MNHNS, CDR2 SASEGT. The CDR3 bases are TGTGCCAGCAGCCCTATCCTCCCCGGGGAGCTGTTTTTT. Residues: CASSPILPGELFF.

CDR3 residues: CASTRGLAANTGELFF. In DNA, the CDR3 is TGTGCCAGCACTCGGGGACTAGCGGCGAACACCGGGGAGCTGTTTTTT. The chain recombines TRBV2 with TRBJ2-2; 11 positions agree with TRBD2. The CDR3 has 16 residues. V lost 7 bases and J lost 0; bases outside the gene matches: 4. Germline CDR1 SNHLY, CDR2 FYNNEI.

This chain connects TRBV19 to TRBJ2-7; tentatively, D is TRBD1 (6 bases). The CDR3 contains 14 residues. Per the germline V gene, CDR1 is LNHDA and CDR2 is SQIVND (reference sequence). V was clipped by 5 bases and J by 3 bases, with 14 bases between them. The CDR3 spells CASSQRDKFYEQYF. As DNA, the CDR3 is TGTGCCAGTAGTCAAAGGGACAAATTCTACGAGCAGTACTTC.

In this sample, this clonotype turned up a few times. The chain uses TRBV20-1 and TRBJ1-2; 8 bases align to TRBD1. The CDR3 loop spans 15 amino acids. CDR1 and CDR2 from the germline V gene are DFQATT and SNEGSKA (reference sequence). Germline trimming cut 3 bases from V and 3 bases from J; bases unmatched to any gene: 9. This CDR3 is CSARGPAGGYYGYTF. For the CDR3, the DNA is TGCAGTGCTAGGGGGCCGGCAGGGGGCTACTATGGCTACACCTTC.

Worth noting for this clonotype: One junction end does not reproduce the germline sequence, and a read error may be involved. V is TRBV6-1 and J is TRBJ1-1; 7 bases line up with TRBD1. CDR1 MNHNS and CDR2 SASEGT come from the germline V gene. CDR3 length: 13 residues. Here the CDR3 reads CAISGRDSTEAFF. In DNA, the CDR3 is TGTGCCATCAGTGGCCGGGACAGCACTGAAGCTTTCTTT.

The rearrangement links TRBV7-8 to TRBJ2-1, with 10 bases fitting TRBD2. Germline V CDR1 and CDR2: SGHVS, FQNEAQ. The CDR3 runs to 20 residues. J lost 4 bases, V lost 2 bases, and 17 bases had no gene match. The CDR3 loop is CASSLRSAPPGLALYNEQFF. The CDR3 nucleotides are TGTGCCAGCAGCTTAAGGTCCGCCCCGCCGGGACTAGCGCTATACAATGAGCAGTTCTTC.

The chain carries TRBV28 and TRBJ2-1; 8 nucleotides match TRBD2. The germline CDR1 and CDR2 sequences are MDHEN and SYDVKM. This CDR3 has 15 residues. The V and J ends lost 2 bases and 10 bases, in that order; junction bases with no gene match: 10. CDR3 sequence (DNA): TGTGCCAGCAGTTTACCGGGAGGGCCCTCGACCGAGCAGTTCTTC. It translates to CASSLPGGPSTEQFF.

The chain employs TRBV7-8 and TRBJ2-7; D may be TRBD1 or TRBD2 (6 bases each). The germline CDR1 and CDR2 sequences are SGHVS and FQNEAQ. The CDR3 extends over 15 amino acids. The germline V and J ends were trimmed by 2 bases and 6 bases, with 17 bases remaining between them. This CDR3 is CASSLWGASVGEQYF. The CDR3 DNA reads TGTGCCAGCAGCTTATGGGGGGCCTCTGTGGGCGAGCAGTACTTC. Using reference TRBV7-8 and TRBJ2-7 for the parts outside the CDR3, the full variable domain is GAGVSQSPRYKVAKRGQDVALRCDPISGHVSLFWYQQALGQGPEFLTYFQNEAQLDKSGLPSDRFFAERPEGSVSTLKIQRTQQEDSAVYLCASSLWGASVGEQYFGPGTRLTVT.